Detailed here is one TCR beta chain. This entry is derived from a study of shared clonotypes between healthy human individuals. CD45RA-negative memory and CD45RA+ naive subsets were split from the CD4+ cells. Some clones are missing from TCRdb's copy, which holds only in-frame ones; the method was immunoSEQ multiplex PCR. The top ten hold under 0.45% of the sample, which has more than 2,000,000 clones, over 85% seen once. V was trimmed by 1 base and J by 5 bases, leaving 18 bases between them. The CDR3 spans 15 residues. The germline CDR1 and CDR2 sequences are GTSNPN and SVGIG (reference sequence). The sequencing sample was made of naive CD4+ T cells from PBMCs. This sample's subset: CD45RA+ positively selected. The gene calls are TRBV30 and TRBJ2-7, with D uncertain. The receptor's source is a man between 18 and 29 years old in good health. Some clones in this sample may be carry-over from other donors' samples. CDR3 in DNA: TGTGCCTGGAGTGCCCTCTCGTACCGGCGGAACGAGCAGTACTTC. Protein: CAWSALSYRRNEQYF.